One and the same sample provided the 27 T cell receptor beta chains below, sequenced in a study of T cells after yellow fever vaccination. TCRdb redid the calling of the 5' RACE reads with MiXCR, one entry per CDR3 protein. This sample yields approximately 74,000 distinct CDR3 sequences, of which roughly 6.9% are seen a single time; 30% to 45% belongs to the top ten. The sample consisted of CD8+ T cells sorted from PBMCs, taken roughly 5 days after the first yellow fever vaccination. The receptors were sampled from a man aged 18 to 30 who received the YFV17D yellow fever vaccine.

This clonotype was observed at least ten times. The V and J genes are TRBV4-3 and TRBJ2-7, with 10 positions matching TRBD1. The CDR3 totals 15 residues. Germline-derived CDR1 and CDR2 are LGHNA and YSLEER. Germline trimming cut 0 bases from V and 3 bases from J; bases unmatched to any gene: 2. Written as DNA, the CDR3 is TGCGCCAGCAGCCAAGATTGGGACAGGGGCTACGAGCAGTACGTC. Translated, it gives CASSQDWDRGYEQYV.

This clonotype was counted only a few times. The DNA for the CDR3 is TGTGCCAGCAGCCGGAGGGTCAGGGGGCAGGAGACCCAGTACTTC. Residues: CASSRRVRGQETQYF. The rearrangement joins TRBV7-6 to TRBJ2-5; TRBD1 aligns across 8 bases. After removal of 5 bases from V and 5 bases from J, the junction contained 10 bases not matched to a gene. The CDR3 runs to 15 residues. Germline lookup yields CDR1 SGHVS and CDR2 FNYEAQ.

About this clonotype itself: A much larger clone lies one base from this, so it may be a read error. The gene calls are TRBV4-3 and TRBJ1-3; a possible D gene is TRBD1 (5 bases). CDR1 is LGHNA and CDR2 is YSLEER in the germline V gene. This CDR3 spans 15 amino acids. V was cut by 0 bases and J by 2 bases, with 8 bases left in between. The CDR3 loop is CASSQEGLAGNTIYF. As DNA, the CDR3 is TGCGCCAGCAGCCAAGAGGGACTAGCTGGAAACACCATATATTTT.

This clonotype was observed at least ten times. The CDR3 region has the DNA TGTGCCAGCAGCTTAGTGGCTAGCGCGCGCGATACGCAGTATTTT. It yields the protein CASSLVASARDTQYF. The rearrangement uses TRBV7-6 and TRBJ2-3; a weak D match, TRBD2 (6 bases). Trimming took off 1 base at V and 6 bases at J, with 14 bases between the two ends. The length of the CDR3 is 15 residues. Germline V lookup: CDR1 SGHVS, CDR2 FNYEAQ.

This clonotype was seen only a few times. The chain has TRBV7-6 and TRBJ2-2, with 7 bases identical to TRBD1. The CDR3 consists of 14 residues. The J segment lost 7 bases and the V segment lost 5 bases, leaving 7 bases of the junction unmatched. Germline CDR1 SGHVS, CDR2 FNYEAQ. The CDR3 region is CASSQTGQHGELFF. In DNA form, the CDR3 reads TGTGCCAGCAGCCAAACGGGACAGCACGGGGAGCTGTTTTTT.

Concerning this clonotype: Just one base apart from a much larger clone, this may be a read error. V usage is TRBV9 and J usage is TRBJ1-5; D not certain. V lost 3 bases to trimming and J lost 4 bases, with 11 bases between them. The CDR3 runs to 14 residues. CDR1 and CDR2 from the germline V gene are SGDLS and YYNGEE. This CDR3 reads CASSGGGRNQPQHF. The CDR3 DNA sequence: TGTGCCAGCAGCGGGGGAGGGAGGAATCAGCCCCAGCATTTT.

This clonotype showed up just a few times. The V and J genes are TRBV11-2 and TRBJ2-2; either TRBD1 or TRBD2 may supply D (5 bases each). Trimming left V 5 bases short and J 9 bases short, with 13 bases between. This CDR3 is built from 13 residues. The V gene's germline CDR1 is SGHAT and CDR2 FQNNGV. This chain's CDR3 is CASSRDAPRELFF. DNA of the CDR3: TGTGCCAGCAGCCGGGACGCCCCGAGGGAGCTGTTTTTT.

In this sample, this clonotype turned up a few times. The chain is built from TRBV20-1 and TRBJ2-5; 9 bases match TRBD1. This CDR3 has 15 amino acids. Germline CDR1 is DFQATT and CDR2 is SNEGSKA (reference sequence). V was pared by 4 bases and J by 4 bases, with 10 bases of the junction left unmatched. The CDR3 is CSAIVGQGLGETQYF. The CDR3 DNA reads TGCAGTGCTATAGTAGGACAGGGGTTGGGAGAGACCCAGTACTTC.

This clonotype has only a few counts. This chain uses TRBV7-2 with TRBJ2-7; D is ambiguous. The CDR3 has 13 amino acids. V was shortened by 3 bases and J by 3 bases, with 9 bases between the two germline ends. Germline V gene lookup returns CDR1 SGHTA and CDR2 FQGNSA. The CDR3, as DNA: TGTGCCAGCAGCTTGTGGCTCAACTACGAGCAGTACTTC. Translation gives CASSLWLNYEQYF.

V gene TRBV20-1 combines with J gene TRBJ2-4, with D unclear. This CDR3 has 15 residues. Germline lookup yields CDR1 DFQATT and CDR2 SNEGSKA (reference sequence). Trimming removed 5 bases at V and 1 base at J, with 15 bases between. CDR3 sequence reads: CSAFDTTRAKNIQYF. The CDR3 DNA follows: TGCAGTGCTTTTGACACAACAAGGGCCAAAAACATTCAGTACTTC.

This clonotype was detected only a few times. The chain combines TRBV12-5 with TRBJ1-2; tentative D call: TRBD1 (6 bases). The CDR3 extends over 16 amino acids. V was cut by 7 bases and J by 4 bases, with 22 bases left in between. Germline assignment: CDR1 LGHNT and CDR2 FRNRAP. The CDR3, as DNA: TGTGCTAGTGCCTGGGGGGGCAGGGGACCCTTCTATGGCTACACCTTC. It translates to CASAWGGRGPFYGYTF.

This clonotype was seen ten or more times. The chain joins TRBV7-8 to TRBJ1-1; TRBD1 agrees at 8 bases. There are 17 residues in the CDR3. The trim removed 5 bases at V and 0 bases at J, leaving 11 bases unmatched. Germline V CDR1 and CDR2: SGHVS, FQNEAQ. CDR3 in amino acids: CASSKTRDRMLNTEAFF. CDR3 sequence (DNA): TGTGCCAGCAGCAAAACCCGGGACAGGATGCTGAACACTGAAGCTTTCTTT.

This chain links TRBV7-9 with TRBJ2-7; tentatively, D is TRBD1 or TRBD2 (5 bases each). Between the trimmed V and J ends, which lost 3 bases and 6 bases, there was a span of 15 bases. The CDR3 has 14 residues. Per germline, CDR1 SEHNR and CDR2 FQNEAQ (reference sequence). In nucleotides, the CDR3 is TGTGCCAGCAGCTTTACCCCAGGGAGAGGCGAGCAGTACTTC. Protein product: CASSFTPGRGEQYF. Together with reference TRBV7-9 and TRBJ2-7, the CDR3 gives the full variable domain: DTGVSQNPRHKITKRGQNVTFRCDPISEHNRLYWYRQTLGQGPEFLTYFQNEAQLEKSRLLSDRFSAERPKGSFSTLEIQRTEQGDSAMYLCASSFTPGRGEQYFGPGTRLTVT.

A few counts support this clonotype. The rearrangement joins TRBV7-6 to TRBJ2-3; D may match TRBD1 or TRBD2 (5 bases each). This CDR3 is 15 amino acids long. Germline assignment: CDR1 SGHVS and CDR2 FNYEAQ. Trimming removed 1 base at V and 1 base at J, with 9 bases between. The CDR3 DNA is TGTGCCAGCAGCTTAGTGGGGGATGGCACAGATACGCAGTATTTT. This codes for CASSLVGDGTDTQYF.

Ten or more counts support this clonotype. The chain has TRBV20-1 and TRBJ2-3; D not resolved. CDR1 and CDR2 from the germline V gene are DFQATT and SNEGSKA (reference sequence). The CDR3 covers 14 residues. This CDR3 is CRGEGAHNTDTQYF. CDR3 bases: TGCAGAGGCGAAGGTGCCCACAACACAGATACGCAGTATTTT.

This clonotype was recorded many times. The chain is built from TRBV4-1 and TRBJ2-5, with D perhaps TRBD1 (6 bases). This CDR3 comprises 13 residues. Germline loops: CDR1 MGHRA, CDR2 YSYEKL. Trimming took off 1 base at V and 8 bases at J, with 11 bases between the two ends. CDR3 sequence (DNA): TGCGCCAGCAGCCAAGTACCAGGGGAAACCCAGTACTTC. Encoded protein: CASSQVPGETQYF.

This clonotype was detected ten times or more. The chain is built from TRBV6-2 or TRBV6-3 and TRBJ2-2; 7 positions match TRBD1. Germline lookup yields CDR1 MNHEY and CDR2 SVGEGT. This CDR3 has 17 residues. V lost 4 bases and J lost 2; bases outside the gene matches: 10. The CDR3 coding sequence is TGTGCCAGCAGTTGGAAGACAGGGAAAGGTAACACCGGGGAGCTGTTTTTT. Translated: CASSWKTGKGNTGELFF.

This clonotype was counted a few times. The chain recombines TRBV7-8 with TRBJ2-7, with 8 positions matching TRBD2. This CDR3 has 15 amino acids. Trimming at V came to 1 base and at J to 6 bases, leaving 8 bases not matched to a gene. Germline assignment: CDR1 SGHVS and CDR2 FQNEAQ. The CDR3 loop is CASSLVPSGSGEQYF. Written as DNA, the CDR3 is TGTGCCAGCAGCTTAGTTCCTAGCGGGTCAGGCGAGCAGTACTTC.

In its sample, this clonotype was seen many times. This rearrangement joins TRBV7-9 to TRBJ2-7; no reliable D call. The V end was cut by 5 bases, the J end by 2 bases, with 13 bases between. The CDR3 contains 14 residues. Germline CDR1 reads SEHNR; CDR2 reads FQNEAQ (reference sequence). This CDR3 reads CASSLGVKPYEQYF. CDR3 coding DNA: TGTGCCAGCAGCCTCGGAGTCAAGCCCTACGAGCAGTACTTC.

This sequence joins TRBV7-9 and TRBJ2-1; a possible D gene is TRBD1 (7 bases). The CDR3 runs 14 residues. CDR1 and CDR2 (germline): SEHNR, FQNEAQ (reference sequence). V was clipped by 9 bases and J by 5 bases, with 17 bases between them. The CDR3 DNA reads TGTGCCAGGAGCCCCGGGGGACAGCACAATGAGCAGTTCTTC. Translating it yields CARSPGGQHNEQFF.

This clonotype was detected ten times or more. The J gene is TRBJ2-5, the V gene TRBV7-8; 9 bases are a match to TRBD2. This CDR3 has 19 amino acids. Germline lookup yields CDR1 SGHVS and CDR2 FQNEAQ. The V and J ends lost 7 bases and 0 bases, in that order; junction bases with no gene match: 18. The CDR3 spells CASILHGASGGPYQETQYF. CDR3 in DNA: TGTGCCAGCATCCTGCACGGCGCCAGCGGGGGGCCTTACCAAGAGACCCAGTACTTC.

A word on this clonotype: A much larger clonotype is one base distant, so this may be a read error. V gene TRBV29-1 combines with J gene TRBJ2-2; D is unresolved. Germline assignment: CDR1 SQVTM and CDR2 ANQGSEA. This CDR3 contains 13 residues. Trimming shortened V by 4 bases and J by 3 bases, and 9 bases separated the two germline ends. CDR3 in amino acids: CSVVRWDTGELFF. CDR3 in DNA: TGCAGCGTTGTCAGGTGGGACACCGGGGAGCTGTTTTTT.

Here the CDR3 DNA reads TGTGCCAGCAGCGCCGGACGGGGGTTGCAAGAGACCCAGTACTTC. Its protein is CASSAGRGLQETQYF. This chain joins TRBV9 and TRBJ2-5; maybe TRBD2 (6 bases). CDR3 length: 15 residues. The germline CDR1 and CDR2 sequences are SGDLS and YYNGEE. Trimming removed 3 bases at V and 2 bases at J, with 14 bases between.

This clonotype has only a few counts. CDR3 amino acids: CASSLATGATDNSPLHF. CDR3 nucleotide sequence: TGTGCCAGCAGCTTAGCTACCGGGGCTACGGATAATTCACCCCTCCACTTT. The chain links TRBV7-6 to TRBJ1-6; D possibly corresponds to TRBD1 (5 bases). The CDR3 consists of 17 residues. Trimming removed 0 bases from V and 5 bases from J, with 14 bases in between. CDR1 is SGHVS and CDR2 is FNYEAQ in the germline V gene.

Ten or more counts support this clonotype. The chain combines TRBV4-3 with TRBJ2-7, with 7 positions matching TRBD2. J lost 6 bases, V lost 0 bases, and 11 bases had no gene match. This CDR3 has 16 amino acids. Germline V gene lookup returns CDR1 LGHNA and CDR2 YSLEER. CDR3 region: CASSQEAPGGPAEQYF. Written as DNA, the CDR3 is TGCGCCAGCAGCCAAGAAGCTCCGGGAGGTCCGGCCGAGCAGTACTTC.

There are a few counts of this clonotype. V is TRBV5-1 and J is TRBJ2-7; TRBD1 aligns across 8 bases. V dropped 5 bases and J dropped 0; count of bases not matched to a gene: 10. The CDR3 is 16 residues long. In germline, CDR1 is SGHRS, CDR2 YFSETQ. CDR3 amino acids: CASSDGTGLLSYEQYF. In nucleotides, the CDR3 is TGCGCCAGCAGTGATGGGACAGGCTTACTCTCCTACGAGCAGTACTTC.

V usage is TRBV7-9 and J usage is TRBJ1-2; 7 nucleotides match TRBD1. The CDR3 is 15 residues long. In germline, CDR1 is SEHNR, CDR2 FQNEAQ (reference sequence). Trimming took 4 bases from V and 0 from J; bases not matched to a gene: 5. CDR3 bases: TGTGCCAGCAGCTACGGGACAGCCTCTAACTATGGCTACACCTTC. Its translation is CASSYGTASNYGYTF.